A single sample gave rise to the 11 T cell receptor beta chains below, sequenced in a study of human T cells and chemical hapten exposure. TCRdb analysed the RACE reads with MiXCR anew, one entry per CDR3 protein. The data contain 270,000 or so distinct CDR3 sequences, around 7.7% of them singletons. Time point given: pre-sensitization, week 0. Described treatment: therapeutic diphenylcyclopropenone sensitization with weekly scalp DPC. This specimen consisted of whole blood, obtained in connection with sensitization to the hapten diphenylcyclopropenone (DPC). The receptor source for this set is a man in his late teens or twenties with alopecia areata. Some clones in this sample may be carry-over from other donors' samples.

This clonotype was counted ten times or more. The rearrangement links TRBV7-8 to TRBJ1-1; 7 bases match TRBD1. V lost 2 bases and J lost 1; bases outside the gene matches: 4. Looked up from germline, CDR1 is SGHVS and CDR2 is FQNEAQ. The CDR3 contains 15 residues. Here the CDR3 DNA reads TGTGCCAGCAGCTTAAGGAGGGACAGGAACACTGAAGCTTTCTTT. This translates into CASSLRRDRNTEAFF.

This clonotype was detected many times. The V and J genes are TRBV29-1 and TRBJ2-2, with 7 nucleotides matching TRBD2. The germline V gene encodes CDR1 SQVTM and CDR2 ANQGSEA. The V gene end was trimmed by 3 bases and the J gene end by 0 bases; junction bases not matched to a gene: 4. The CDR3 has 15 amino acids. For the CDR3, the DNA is TGCAGCGTTGAGGGGGGGTCCCCGAACACCGGGGAGCTGTTTTTT. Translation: CSVEGGSPNTGELFF.

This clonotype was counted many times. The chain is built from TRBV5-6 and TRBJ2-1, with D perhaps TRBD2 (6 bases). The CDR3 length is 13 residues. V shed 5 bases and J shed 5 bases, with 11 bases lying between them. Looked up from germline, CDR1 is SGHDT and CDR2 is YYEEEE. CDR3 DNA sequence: TGTGCCAGCAGTCGCGGGACCCACAATGAGCAGTTCTTC. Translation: CASSRGTHNEQFF.

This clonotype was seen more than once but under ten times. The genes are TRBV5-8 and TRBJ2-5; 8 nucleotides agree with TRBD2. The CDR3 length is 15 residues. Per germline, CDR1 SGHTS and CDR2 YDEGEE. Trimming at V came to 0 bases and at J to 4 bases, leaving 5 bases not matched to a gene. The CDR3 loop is CASSLEAGVTETQYF. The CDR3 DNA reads TGTGCCAGCAGCTTGGAAGCGGGGGTGACAGAGACCCAGTACTTC.

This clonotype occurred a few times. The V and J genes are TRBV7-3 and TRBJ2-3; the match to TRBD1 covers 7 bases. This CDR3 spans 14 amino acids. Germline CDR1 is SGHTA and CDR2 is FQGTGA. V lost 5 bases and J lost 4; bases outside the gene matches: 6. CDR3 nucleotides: TGTGCCAGCAGCGACCACAGGGGCGCAGATACGCAGTATTTT. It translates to CASSDHRGADTQYF. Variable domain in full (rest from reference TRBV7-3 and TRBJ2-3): GAGVSQTPSNKVTEKGKYVELRCDPISGHTALYWYRQSLGQGPEFLIYFQGTGAADDSGLPNDRFFAVRPEGSVSTLKIQRTERGDSAVYLCASSDHRGADTQYFGPGTRLTVL.

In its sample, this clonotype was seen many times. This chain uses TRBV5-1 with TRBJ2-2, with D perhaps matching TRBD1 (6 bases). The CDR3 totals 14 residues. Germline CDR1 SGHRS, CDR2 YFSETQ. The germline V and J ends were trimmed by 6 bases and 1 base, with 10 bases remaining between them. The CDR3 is CASMEQGNTGELFF. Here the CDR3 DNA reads TGCGCCAGCATGGAACAGGGGAACACCGGGGAGCTGTTTTTT.

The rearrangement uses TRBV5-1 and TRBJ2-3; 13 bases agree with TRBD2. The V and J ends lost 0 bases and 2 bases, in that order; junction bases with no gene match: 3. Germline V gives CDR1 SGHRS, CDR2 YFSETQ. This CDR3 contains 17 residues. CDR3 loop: CASSLGLAGGSTDTQYF. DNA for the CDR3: TGCGCCAGCAGCTTGGGACTAGCGGGGGGATCCACAGATACGCAGTATTTT.

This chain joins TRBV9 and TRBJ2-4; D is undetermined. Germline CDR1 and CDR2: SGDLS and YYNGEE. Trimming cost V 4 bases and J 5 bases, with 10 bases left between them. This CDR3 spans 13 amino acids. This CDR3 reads CASSPPAENIQYF. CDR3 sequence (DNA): TGTGCCAGCAGCCCCCCGGCCGAAAACATTCAGTACTTC.

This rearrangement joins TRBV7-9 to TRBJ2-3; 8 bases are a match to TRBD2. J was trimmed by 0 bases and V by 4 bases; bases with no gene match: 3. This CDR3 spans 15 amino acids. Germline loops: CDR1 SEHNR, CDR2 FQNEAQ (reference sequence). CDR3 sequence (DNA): TGTGCCAGCAGCTCAATAGCGGGGAGCACAGATACGCAGTATTTT. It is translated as CASSSIAGSTDTQYF.

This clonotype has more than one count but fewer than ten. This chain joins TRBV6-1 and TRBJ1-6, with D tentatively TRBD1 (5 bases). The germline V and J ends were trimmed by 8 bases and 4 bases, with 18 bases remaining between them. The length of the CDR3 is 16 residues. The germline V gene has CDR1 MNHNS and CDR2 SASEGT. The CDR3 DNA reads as TGTGCCAGCTATAACTCAGACAGAGCTTATAATTCACCCCTCCACTTT. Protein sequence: CASYNSDRAYNSPLHF.

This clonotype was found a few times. The CDR3 here is CASSVGGLFSGNTIYF. CDR3 nucleotide sequence: TGTGCCAGCAGCGTAGGGGGACTCTTCTCTGGAAACACCATATATTTT. J is TRBJ1-3 and V is TRBV9; TRBD1 might be the D (5 bases). The germline gives CDR1 SGDLS, CDR2 YYNGEE. The CDR3 length is 16 residues. V was cut by 0 bases and J by 0 bases, with 10 bases left in between. Full variable domain (remainder filled in from reference TRBV9 and TRBJ1-3): DSGVTQTPKHLITATGQRVTLRCSPRSGDLSVYWYQQSLDQGLQFLIQYYNGEERAKGNILERFSAQQFPDLHSELNLSSLELGDSALYFCASSVGGLFSGNTIYFGEGSWLTVV.